These T cell receptor beta chains were read from a single sample in a study of blood T cell repertoires in COVID-19. Libraries were prepared by immunoSEQ multiplex PCR; TCRdb keeps only in-frame clonotypes and omits some of them. The data hold 50,000 or so clones, with roughly 91% observed a single time. The sample was peripheral blood. The receptor source for this set is a man aged 45-65 years with active COVID-19. CDR3s include the opening cysteine and the closing phenylalanine or tryptophan. Fields, in order: J gene, V gene, clone size, D gene, CDR3 protein, CDR3 DNA. The D gene is left open where the match is weak. Size is omitted from some rows. Given values are once, few, many or a class for expanded clones.

j_call: TRBJ2-1; v_call: TRBV5-1; clone_size: NA; d_call: NA; cdr3_aa: CASSLNGDNEQFF; cdr3_nt: TGCGCCAGCAGCTTGAACGGGGACAATGAGCAGTTCTTC
j_call: TRBJ2-5; v_call: TRBV19; clone_size: few; d_call: NA; cdr3_aa: CASSPFHGGEQETQYF; cdr3_nt: TGTGCCAGTAGTCCCTTCCATGGGGGCGAGCAAGAGACCCAGTACTTC
j_call: TRBJ2-2; v_call: TRBV2; clone_size: NA; d_call: NA; cdr3_aa: CASSTGWGTGELFF; cdr3_nt: TGTGCCAGCTCCACAGGGTGGGGCACCGGGGAGCTGTTTTTT
j_call: TRBJ2-2; v_call: TRBV27; clone_size: NA; d_call: TRBD2; cdr3_aa: CASSPAGLAGASTGELFF; cdr3_nt: TGTGCCAGCAGTCCCGCGGGACTAGCGGGAGCGAGTACCGGGGAGCTGTTTTTT
j_call: TRBJ2-5; v_call: TRBV5-6; clone_size: once; d_call: NA; cdr3_aa: CASSHEWETQYF; cdr3_nt: TGTGCCAGCAGCCATGAGTGGGAGACCCAGTACTTC
j_call: TRBJ2-4; v_call: TRBV7-2; clone_size: NA; d_call: NA; cdr3_aa: CASSPGLAKNIQYF; cdr3_nt: TGTGCCAGCAGCCCGGGACTAGCCAAAAACATTCAGTACTTC
j_call: TRBJ1-6; v_call: TRBV7-9; clone_size: few; d_call: NA; cdr3_aa: CASSLATGNSPLHF; cdr3_nt: TGTGCCAGCAGCTTAGCTACGGGGAATTCACCCCTCCACTTT
j_call: TRBJ1-3; v_call: TRBV5-1; clone_size: NA; d_call: TRBD1; cdr3_aa: CASSLAGTGALGNTIYF; cdr3_nt: TGCGCCAGCAGCTTGGCAGGGACAGGGGCCCTAGGGAACACCATATATTTT
j_call: TRBJ1-1; v_call: TRBV3-1/TRBV3-2; clone_size: NA; d_call: NA; cdr3_aa: CASRGGNTEAFF; cdr3_nt: TGTGCCAGCAGAGGCGGGAACACTGAAGCTTTCTTT
j_call: TRBJ2-4; v_call: TRBV4-1; clone_size: NA; d_call: NA; cdr3_aa: CASSQDLAAKNIQYF; cdr3_nt: TGCGCCAGCAGCCAAGATCTGGCAGCCAAAAACATTCAGTACTTC
j_call: TRBJ2-7; v_call: TRBV6-5; clone_size: NA; d_call: TRBD1; cdr3_aa: CASRSDRDSLYEQYF; cdr3_nt: TGTGCCAGCAGATCTGACAGGGATAGTCTCTACGAGCAGTACTTC
j_call: TRBJ1-2; v_call: TRBV15; clone_size: once; d_call: NA; cdr3_aa: CATSRAGSWGYTF; cdr3_nt: TGTGCCACCAGCAGAGCTGGCTCTTGGGGCTACACCTTC
j_call: TRBJ2-5; v_call: TRBV7-9; clone_size: NA; d_call: TRBD2; cdr3_aa: CASSQVSGTSFETQYF; cdr3_nt: TGTGCCAGCAGCCAGGTATCCGGGACTAGCTTTGAGACCCAGTACTTC
j_call: TRBJ2-7; v_call: TRBV27; clone_size: NA; d_call: TRBD2; cdr3_aa: CASSLEGRGNEQYF; cdr3_nt: TGTGCCAGCAGTTTGGAAGGGAGGGGAAACGAGCAGTACTTC
j_call: TRBJ2-5; v_call: TRBV5-4; clone_size: NA; d_call: NA; cdr3_aa: CASSSDGREGTQYF; cdr3_nt: TGTGCCAGCAGCTCGGACGGACGAGAGGGGACCCAGTACTTC
j_call: TRBJ1-4; v_call: TRBV5-6; clone_size: NA; d_call: NA; cdr3_aa: CASSFGTERATNEKLFF; cdr3_nt: TGTGCCAGCAGCTTCGGAACAGAAAGAGCAACTAATGAAAAACTGTTTTTT
j_call: TRBJ2-7; v_call: TRBV18; clone_size: NA; d_call: TRBD1; cdr3_aa: CASSPSQGADYEQYF; cdr3_nt: TGTGCCAGCTCACCATCACAGGGGGCGGACTACGAGCAGTACTTC
j_call: TRBJ2-7; v_call: TRBV9; clone_size: NA; d_call: TRBD2; cdr3_aa: CASSDRGTSGGDEQYF; cdr3_nt: TGTGCCAGCAGCGACCGCGGGACTAGCGGGGGCGACGAGCAGTACTTC
j_call: TRBJ2-5; v_call: TRBV5-6; clone_size: NA; d_call: NA; cdr3_aa: CASSLGWAGRNQETQYF; cdr3_nt: TGTGCCAGCAGCTTGGGGTGGGCGGGCCGCAACCAAGAGACCCAGTACTTC
j_call: TRBJ1-3; v_call: TRBV7-8; clone_size: NA; d_call: TRBD1; cdr3_aa: CASSGTVKPGNTIYF; cdr3_nt: TGTGCCAGCAGCGGGACAGTCAAGCCTGGAAACACCATATATTTT
j_call: TRBJ2-5; v_call: TRBV12-3/TRBV12-4; clone_size: NA; d_call: NA; cdr3_aa: CASSGPRRETQYF; cdr3_nt: TGTGCCAGCAGCGGTCCTAGGAGAGAGACCCAGTACTTC
j_call: TRBJ1-2; v_call: TRBV4-1; clone_size: NA; d_call: NA; cdr3_aa: CASRLGVSSLNYGYTF; cdr3_nt: TGCGCCAGCCGCCTAGGCGTTAGCAGCCTAAACTATGGCTACACCTTC
j_call: TRBJ2-7; v_call: TRBV5-1; clone_size: NA; d_call: NA; cdr3_aa: CASSPSRQGGEQYF; cdr3_nt: TGCGCCAGCAGCCCGAGCCGCCAGGGAGGCGAGCAGTACTTC
j_call: TRBJ1-1; v_call: TRBV10-1; clone_size: few; d_call: NA; cdr3_aa: CASSETGTEAFF; cdr3_nt: TGCGCCAGCAGTGAGACAGGGACTGAAGCTTTCTTT
j_call: TRBJ1-4; v_call: TRBV4-3; clone_size: NA; d_call: TRBD1; cdr3_aa: CASSHWDSGNEKLFF; cdr3_nt: TGCGCCAGCAGCCACTGGGACAGTGGGAATGAAAAACTGTTTTTT
j_call: TRBJ1-6; v_call: TRBV7-2; clone_size: NA; d_call: TRBD1; cdr3_aa: CASSRDSSNSPLHF; cdr3_nt: TGTGCCAGCAGCAGGGACAGCTCTAATTCACCCCTCCACTTT
j_call: TRBJ2-3; v_call: TRBV7-9; clone_size: NA; d_call: NA; cdr3_aa: CASSSVGNRQDTQYF; cdr3_nt: TGTGCCAGCAGCTCAGTCGGGAACCGCCAGGATACGCAGTATTTT
j_call: TRBJ1-1; v_call: TRBV30; clone_size: NA; d_call: NA; cdr3_aa: CAWSRQLNTEAFF; cdr3_nt: TGTGCCTGGAGTAGACAGCTAAACACTGAAGCTTTCTTT
j_call: TRBJ1-1; v_call: TRBV30; clone_size: NA; d_call: NA; cdr3_aa: CAWSVLGGEAFF; cdr3_nt: TGTGCCTGGAGTGTTCTGGGGGGTGAAGCTTTCTTT
j_call: TRBJ2-7; v_call: TRBV5-1; clone_size: NA; d_call: NA; cdr3_aa: CASSSEPAPYEQYF; cdr3_nt: TGCGCCAGCAGCTCAGAACCCGCCCCCTACGAGCAGTACTTC
j_call: TRBJ2-7; v_call: TRBV2; clone_size: NA; d_call: NA; cdr3_aa: CASRLYEQYF; cdr3_nt: TGTGCCAGCAGACTCTACGAGCAGTACTTC
j_call: TRBJ1-5; v_call: TRBV7-6; clone_size: NA; d_call: NA; cdr3_aa: CASSLSGGINQPQHF; cdr3_nt: TGTGCCAGCAGCTTATCGGGGGGTATCAATCAGCCCCAGCATTTT
j_call: TRBJ2-7; v_call: TRBV6-5; clone_size: NA; d_call: TRBD1; cdr3_aa: CASTTWGQLYEQYF; cdr3_nt: TGTGCCAGCACCACCTGGGGACAGCTCTACGAGCAGTACTTC
j_call: TRBJ2-5; v_call: TRBV5-1; clone_size: few; d_call: TRBD1; cdr3_aa: CASSPERGTEETQYF; cdr3_nt: TGCGCCAGCAGCCCGGAGAGAGGGACAGAAGAGACCCAGTACTTC
j_call: TRBJ2-5; v_call: TRBV7-2; clone_size: NA; d_call: NA; cdr3_aa: CASSLVTEDQYF; cdr3_nt: TGTGCCAGCAGCTTAGTCACCGAGGACCAGTACTTC
j_call: TRBJ2-6; v_call: TRBV7-9; clone_size: NA; d_call: NA; cdr3_aa: CASSLQFGSGSGANVLTF; cdr3_nt: TGTGCCAGCAGCCTCCAGTTCGGCAGCGGCTCTGGGGCCAACGTCCTGACTTTC
j_call: TRBJ1-2; v_call: TRBV5-6; clone_size: NA; d_call: NA; cdr3_aa: CASTRRDYGYTF; cdr3_nt: TGTGCCAGCACCCGCCGGGACTATGGCTACACCTTC
j_call: TRBJ2-1; v_call: TRBV10-3; clone_size: NA; d_call: NA; cdr3_aa: CAISAESASYNEQFF; cdr3_nt: TGTGCCATCAGTGCGGAGAGCGCCTCCTACAATGAGCAGTTCTTC
j_call: TRBJ1-1; v_call: TRBV12-3/TRBV12-4; clone_size: NA; d_call: NA; cdr3_aa: CASRARGGTEAFF; cdr3_nt: TGTGCCAGCAGAGCCCGGGGGGGGACTGAAGCTTTCTTT
j_call: TRBJ2-2; v_call: TRBV27; clone_size: NA; d_call: NA; cdr3_aa: CASTKQSTNTGELFF; cdr3_nt: TGTGCCAGCACCAAACAGAGCACGAACACCGGGGAGCTGTTTTTT
j_call: TRBJ2-2; v_call: TRBV7-6; clone_size: NA; d_call: NA; cdr3_aa: CASSPTLSAGNTGELFF; cdr3_nt: TGTGCCAGCAGCCCCACATTAAGTGCGGGGAACACCGGGGAGCTGTTTTTT
j_call: TRBJ1-4; v_call: TRBV29-1; clone_size: NA; d_call: NA; cdr3_aa: CSVEMGASNEKLFF; cdr3_nt: TGCAGCGTTGAAATGGGGGCTTCTAATGAAAAACTGTTTTTT
j_call: TRBJ2-7; v_call: TRBV7-7; clone_size: once; d_call: NA; cdr3_aa: CASSPSGSGYEQYF; cdr3_nt: TGTGCTAGCAGCCCTAGTGGGTCGGGCTACGAGCAGTACTTC
j_call: TRBJ2-2; v_call: TRBV5-1; clone_size: once; d_call: TRBD2; cdr3_aa: CASSREGTSGVTGELFF; cdr3_nt: TGCGCCAGCAGCCGCGAAGGGACTAGCGGGGTCACCGGGGAGCTGTTTTTT
j_call: TRBJ2-4; v_call: TRBV6-1; clone_size: NA; d_call: NA; cdr3_aa: CASSEGGIMDIQYF; cdr3_nt: TGTGCCAGCAGTGAAGGGGGCATAATGGACATTCAGTACTTC
j_call: TRBJ2-5; v_call: TRBV9; clone_size: NA; d_call: TRBD2; cdr3_aa: CARSAGGETQYF; cdr3_nt: TGTGCCCGCAGCGCGGGGGGGGAGACCCAGTACTTC
j_call: TRBJ2-7; v_call: TRBV6-1; clone_size: NA; d_call: NA; cdr3_aa: CASSESHTNYEQYF; cdr3_nt: TGTGCCAGCAGTGAATCCCACACCAACTACGAGCAGTACTTC
j_call: TRBJ2-3; v_call: TRBV5-1; clone_size: NA; d_call: TRBD2; cdr3_aa: CASSLAALAGFSDTQYF; cdr3_nt: TGCGCCAGCAGCTTGGCCGCCCTAGCGGGATTCAGTGATACGCAGTATTTT
j_call: TRBJ2-7; v_call: TRBV3-1/TRBV3-2; clone_size: NA; d_call: NA; cdr3_aa: CASSQEHSYEQYF; cdr3_nt: TGTGCCAGCAGCCAGGAGCACTCCTACGAGCAGTACTTC
j_call: TRBJ1-5; v_call: TRBV18; clone_size: NA; d_call: TRBD1; cdr3_aa: CASSPLGPGTGVNQPQHF; cdr3_nt: TGTGCCAGCTCACCATTAGGACCCGGGACAGGGGTGAATCAGCCCCAGCATTTT
j_call: TRBJ1-1; v_call: TRBV15; clone_size: NA; d_call: TRBD1; cdr3_aa: CATSRVTGGASPEAFF; cdr3_nt: TGTGCCACCAGCAGGGTGACAGGGGGCGCTTCTCCTGAAGCTTTCTTT
j_call: TRBJ2-2; v_call: TRBV4-1; clone_size: NA; d_call: TRBD2; cdr3_aa: CASSQEFGRETGELFF; cdr3_nt: TGCGCCAGCAGCCAAGAATTCGGGAGGGAGACCGGGGAGCTGTTTTTT
j_call: TRBJ1-2; v_call: TRBV2; clone_size: NA; d_call: NA; cdr3_aa: CASSTDINYGYTF; cdr3_nt: TGTGCCAGCAGTACTGACATTAACTATGGCTACACCTTC
j_call: TRBJ1-4; v_call: TRBV29-1; clone_size: NA; d_call: TRBD1; cdr3_aa: CSANRGFTNEKLFF; cdr3_nt: TGCAGCGCCAACAGGGGCTTCACTAATGAAAAACTGTTTTTT
j_call: TRBJ2-2; v_call: TRBV2; clone_size: NA; d_call: NA; cdr3_aa: CATRDNFAVGELFF; cdr3_nt: TGTGCCACCCGGGACAACTTCGCAGTCGGGGAGCTGTTTTTT
j_call: TRBJ2-3; v_call: TRBV6-5; clone_size: NA; d_call: NA; cdr3_aa: CASSYSRGAPTDTQYF; cdr3_nt: TGTGCCAGCAGTTACTCTCGGGGGGCCCCCACAGATACGCAGTATTTT
j_call: TRBJ1-2; v_call: TRBV7-8; clone_size: NA; d_call: TRBD1; cdr3_aa: CASSNRDRGYGYTF; cdr3_nt: TGTGCCAGCAGCAACCGGGACAGGGGGTATGGCTACACCTTC
j_call: TRBJ1-5; v_call: TRBV4-1; clone_size: NA; d_call: NA; cdr3_aa: CASSHYGKNQPQHF; cdr3_nt: TGCGCCAGCAGCCATTACGGGAAAAATCAGCCCCAGCATTTT
j_call: TRBJ2-7; v_call: TRBV6-2/TRBV6-3; clone_size: NA; d_call: TRBD1; cdr3_aa: CASSYSGEPGQGYYEQYF; cdr3_nt: TGTGCCAGCAGTTACTCGGGAGAGCCGGGACAGGGATACTACGAGCAGTACTTC
j_call: TRBJ2-1; v_call: TRBV27; clone_size: NA; d_call: TRBD1; cdr3_aa: CASSSKPNRGRGNEQFF; cdr3_nt: TGTGCCAGCAGTTCAAAGCCGAACAGGGGGCGAGGTAATGAGCAGTTCTTC